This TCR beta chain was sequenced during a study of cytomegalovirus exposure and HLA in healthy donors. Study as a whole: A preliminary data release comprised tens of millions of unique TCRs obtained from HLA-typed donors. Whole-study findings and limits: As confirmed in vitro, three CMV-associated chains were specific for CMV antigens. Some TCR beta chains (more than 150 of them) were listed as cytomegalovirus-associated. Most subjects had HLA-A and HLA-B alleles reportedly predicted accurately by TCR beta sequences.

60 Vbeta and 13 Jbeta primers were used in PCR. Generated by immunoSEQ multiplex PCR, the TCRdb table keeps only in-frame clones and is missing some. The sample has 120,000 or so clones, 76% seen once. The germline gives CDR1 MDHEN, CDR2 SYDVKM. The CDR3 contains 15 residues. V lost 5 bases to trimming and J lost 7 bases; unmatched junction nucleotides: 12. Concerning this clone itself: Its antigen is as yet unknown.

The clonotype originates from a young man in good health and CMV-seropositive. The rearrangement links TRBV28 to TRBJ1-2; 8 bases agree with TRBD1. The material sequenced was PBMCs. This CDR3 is CASSGRDRPWVGYTF. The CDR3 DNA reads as TGTGCCAGCAGTGGACGGGACAGGCCCTGGGTTGGCTACACCTTC.